One sample yielded the 25 T cell receptor beta chains listed below, sequenced in a study of blood T cell repertoires in COVID-19. Here immunoSEQ multiplex PCR was the method, and the copy in TCRdb shows in-frame clones only, minus some. The sample contains tens of thousands of clones, 65% to 90% of which appear only once. Input material: peripheral blood. The receptors shown here come from a human donor in a cohort sampled during active COVID-19.

CDR3 DNA sequence: TGTGCCAGCACCGAGGGCAGTCTCGGGCGTCAGCCCCAGCATTTT. Encoded protein: CASTEGSLGRQPQHF. V is TRBV11-2 and J is TRBJ1-5; D ambiguous. The length of the CDR3 is 15 residues. V lost 7 bases and J lost 6, with 19 bases in between. The germline V gene encodes CDR1 SGHAT and CDR2 FQNNGV.

The rearrangement uses TRBV12-3 or TRBV12-4 and TRBJ2-5; D may be TRBD1 (6 bases). V dropped 3 bases and J dropped 5 bases, with 10 bases sitting between them. This CDR3 region has 13 residues. The DNA of the CDR3 is TGTGCCAGCAGTTTTGGGGGCGGGGAGACCCAGTACTTC. Translation gives CASSFGGGETQYF.

The chain combines TRBV9 with TRBJ2-1, with 10 bases identical to TRBD2. V dropped 0 bases and J dropped 8; count of bases not matched to a gene: 2. Germline assignment: CDR1 SGDLS and CDR2 YYNGEE. This CDR3 comprises 14 residues. As DNA, the CDR3 is TGTGCCAGCAGCGTAGCAACTAGCGGGGATGAGCAGTTCTTC. Its protein is CASSVATSGDEQFF.

V and J are TRBV6-5 and TRBJ2-2; possible D gene TRBD2, 7 bases. CDR1 is MNHEY, CDR2 SVGAGI, per germline. Trimming removed 2 bases at V and 7 bases at J, with 11 bases between. The CDR3 has 14 amino acids. CDR3 protein: CASSYEGGIGELFF. Here the CDR3 DNA reads TGTGCCAGCAGTTACGAGGGGGGGATCGGGGAGCTGTTTTTT.

The chain recombines TRBV19 with TRBJ1-4, with D possibly matching TRBD1 (6 bases). The germline gives CDR1 LNHDA, CDR2 SQIVND (reference sequence). The CDR3 spans 13 residues. V dropped 6 bases and J dropped 7 bases, with 12 bases sitting between them. The CDR3 reads CASSLGTFEKLFF. CDR3 DNA sequence: TGTGCCAGTAGCCTCGGGACATTTGAAAAACTGTTTTTT.

The V gene is TRBV21-1, the J gene TRBJ1-1. TRBV21-1 is a pseudogene. The length of the CDR3 is 15 residues. In DNA, the CDR3 is TGTGCCAGCAGCAATGCTAGACCCGTGAACACTGAAGCTTTCTTT. Amino acid sequence: CASSNARPVNTEAFF.

J is TRBJ1-1 and V is TRBV18; 9 positions agree with TRBD1. This CDR3 comprises 14 residues. V dropped 5 bases and J dropped 4; count of bases not matched to a gene: 5. The germline V gene has CDR1 KGHSH and CDR2 LQKENI. The chain's CDR3 is CASSGLDRGTEAFF. CDR3 bases: TGTGCCAGCTCAGGGTTGGACAGGGGCACTGAAGCTTTCTTT.

V is TRBV12-5 and J is TRBJ2-1, with 10 bases fitting TRBD2. The germline gives CDR1 LGHNT, CDR2 FRNRAP. CDR3 length equals 14 residues. The V and J ends lost 2 bases and 10 bases, in that order; junction bases with no gene match: 5. The chain's CDR3 is CASGLSGGALEQFF. The CDR3 nucleotides read TGTGCTAGTGGTTTGAGCGGGGGGGCCCTCGAGCAGTTCTTC. The variable domain in full, with the rest retrieved from reference TRBV12-5 and TRBJ2-1, is DARVTQTPRHKVTEMGQEVTMRCQPILGHNTVFWYRQTMMQGLELLAYFRNRAPLDDSGMPKDRFSAEMPDATLATLKIQPSEPRDSAVYFCASGLSGGALEQFFGPGTRLTVL.

The sample holds a few counts of this clone. The chain uses TRBV18 and TRBJ2-3, with 15 bases that match TRBD2. The CDR3 runs 18 residues. V shed 4 bases and J 0 bases; nucleotides not matched to a gene: 5. Per germline, CDR1 KGHSH and CDR2 LQKENI. CDR3 in DNA: TGTGCCAGCTCACTGGGACTAGCGGGGGGCCAGAGCACAGATACGCAGTATTTT. Protein sequence: CASSLGLAGGQSTDTQYF.

The V call is TRBV5-1, the J call TRBJ2-1; D remains unclear. V shed 0 bases and J shed 2 bases, with 12 bases lying between them. Per the germline V gene, CDR1 is SGHRS and CDR2 is YFSETQ. The CDR3 runs to 16 residues. CDR3 DNA sequence: TGCGCCAGCAGCTTGGCCCCTAGTTCCCCCTACAATGAGCAGTTCTTC. Amino acid sequence: CASSLAPSSPYNEQFF.

The chain has TRBV7-9 and TRBJ2-1; TRBD2 matches at 8 bases. Germline CDR1 SEHNR, CDR2 FQNEAQ (reference sequence). This CDR3 is 17 amino acids long. Unmatched junction bases numbered 10, after V lost 1 base and J lost 5 bases. DNA of the CDR3: TGTGCCAGCAGCTTAGAGACGGGACTAGTCCGAAACAATGAGCAGTTCTTC. Protein product: CASSLETGLVRNNEQFF. Looking up the rest from reference TRBV7-9 and TRBJ2-1 gives the full variable domain: DTGVSQNPRHKITKRGQNVTFRCDPISEHNRLYWYRQTLGQGPEFLTYFQNEAQLEKSRLLSDRFSAERPKGSFSTLEIQRTEQGDSAMYLCASSLETGLVRNNEQFFGPGTRLTVL.

The chain has TRBV19 and TRBJ2-1; 10 bases are a match to TRBD1. V was clipped by 6 bases and J by 4 bases; unmatched bases: 3. This CDR3 contains 14 residues. Germline V gene sequence: CDR1 LNHDA, CDR2 SQIVND (reference sequence). CDR3 amino acids: CASSMGQGYNEQFF. CDR3 nucleotide sequence: TGTGCCAGTAGCATGGGACAGGGGTACAATGAGCAGTTCTTC.

The rearrangement joins TRBV5-1 to TRBJ1-4, with D unclear. The germline V gene has CDR1 SGHRS and CDR2 YFSETQ. The CDR3 runs to 15 residues. The V and J ends lost 2 bases and 2 bases respectively, with 10 bases between them. The DNA of the CDR3 is TGCGCCAGCAGCTTATACAGAGGGACTAATGAAAAACTGTTTTTT. It codes for CASSLYRGTNEKLFF.

This rearrangement joins TRBV10-3 to TRBJ2-4; TRBD2 agrees at 10 bases. The CDR3 runs 18 residues. Per the germline V gene, CDR1 is ENHRY and CDR2 is SYGVKD. V lost 6 bases to trimming and J lost 6 bases; unmatched junction nucleotides: 17. CDR3 sequence: CAISPGLAGERGGNIQYF. DNA of the CDR3: TGTGCCATCAGCCCCGGGCTAGCGGGGGAGCGGGGGGGAAACATTCAGTACTTC.

This rearrangement joins TRBV5-6 to TRBJ1-1; D not resolved. Deletions cut 0 bases from V and 5 bases from J, with 11 bases between. Germline CDR1 is SGHDT and CDR2 is YYEEEE. The CDR3 loop spans 14 amino acids. The CDR3 loop is CASSLAGSGTEAFF. CDR3 nucleotide sequence: TGTGCCAGCAGCTTGGCGGGGTCGGGTACTGAAGCTTTCTTT.

The V and J genes are TRBV5-6 and TRBJ2-3; TRBD1 matches 8 bases. In germline, CDR1 is SGHDT, CDR2 YYEEEE. The CDR3 consists of 15 residues. V was clipped by 3 bases and J by 4 bases; unmatched bases: 7. The CDR3 DNA sequence: TGTGCCAGCAGCTGGAGACGGACAGGGTCAGATACGCAGTATTTT. This translates into CASSWRRTGSDTQYF.

This sequence joins TRBV18 and TRBJ1-3; D may be TRBD1 (5 bases). From germline, CDR1 is KGHSH and CDR2 LQKENI. This CDR3 has 15 amino acids. V lost 3 bases to trimming and J lost 4 bases, with 13 bases between them. The CDR3 sequence is CASSPESNRGNTIYF. In nucleotides, the CDR3 is TGTGCCAGCTCACCCGAGAGCAACAGGGGAAACACCATATATTTT. Full variable domain (rest looked up from reference TRBV18 and TRBJ1-3): NAGVMQNPRHLVRRRGQEARLRCSPMKGHSHVYWYRQLPEEGLKFMVYLQKENIIDESGMPKERFSAEFPKEGPSILRIQQVVRGDSAAYFCASSPESNRGNTIYFGEGSWLTVV.

For the CDR3, the DNA is TGTGCCAGCCAGCGGGGGGGCCCCACAGATACGCAGTATTTT. It yields the protein CASQRGGPTDTQYF. The chain links TRBV6-5 to TRBJ2-3, with 10 bases that match TRBD2. The CDR3 spans 14 residues. V lost 8 bases and J lost 2; bases outside the gene matches: 4. Germline CDR1 MNHEY, CDR2 SVGAGI.

This clone was found once. The genes are TRBV6-4 and TRBJ2-7; possible D gene TRBD2, 6 bases. The CDR3 spans 15 residues. The germline CDR1 and CDR2 sequences are MRHNA and SNTAGT. Trimming removed 6 bases from V and 6 bases from J, with 21 bases in between. As DNA, the CDR3 is TGTGCCAGCAGCATACCCGGGGGAGTGATTTGCGAGCAGTACTTC. Protein product: CASSIPGGVICEQYF.

This clone was counted a single time. This rearrangement joins TRBV27 to TRBJ1-1; D unresolved. Germline V lookup: CDR1 MNHEY, CDR2 SMNVEV (reference sequence). Trimming removed 0 bases from V and 1 base from J, with 9 bases in between. This CDR3 has 15 residues. CDR3: CASSLSATWNTEAFF. The CDR3 bases are TGTGCCAGCAGTTTATCGGCGACATGGAACACTGAAGCTTTCTTT.

The chain is built from TRBV9 and TRBJ2-2, with 11 bases that match TRBD1. The germline gives CDR1 SGDLS, CDR2 YYNGEE. The CDR3 totals 16 residues. J was trimmed by 5 bases and V by 4 bases; bases with no gene match: 7. This chain's CDR3 is CASSPWTGGRTGELFF. CDR3 DNA sequence: TGTGCCAGCAGCCCCTGGACAGGGGGCCGGACCGGGGAGCTGTTTTTT.

The V and J genes are TRBV10-3 and TRBJ1-3, with D perhaps TRBD1 (5 bases). The CDR3 spans 16 residues. The germline V and J ends were trimmed by 4 bases and 0 bases, with 13 bases remaining between them. The germline CDR1 and CDR2 sequences are ENHRY and SYGVKD. The CDR3 spells CAISGTGLDSGNTIYF. The CDR3 DNA follows: TGTGCCATCAGTGGAACAGGCCTAGACTCTGGAAACACCATATATTTT.

This clone was counted only a few times. This sequence joins TRBV19 and TRBJ2-1; 12 nucleotides agree with TRBD2. The CDR3 extends over 18 amino acids. Trimming cost V 7 bases and J 0 bases; bases outside gene matches: 10. Germline V lookup: CDR1 LNHDA, CDR2 SQIVND (reference sequence). This CDR3 reads CASTLGLAGGSSYNEQFF. DNA for the CDR3: TGTGCCAGTACCCTGGGGCTAGCGGGGGGGAGCTCCTACAATGAGCAGTTCTTC.

The J gene is TRBJ2-2, the V gene TRBV19; 9 nucleotides line up with TRBD1. Germline CDR1 LNHDA, CDR2 SQIVND (reference sequence). The CDR3 consists of 15 residues. Germline trimming cut 2 bases from V and 10 bases from J; bases unmatched to any gene: 8. CDR3 in DNA: TGTGCCAGTAGTATACAAGGACAGGGGTCGGCGGAGCTGTTTTTT. It yields the protein CASSIQGQGSAELFF. The full variable domain, its missing parts supplied by reference TRBV19 and TRBJ2-2, is DGGITQSPKYLFRKEGQNVTLSCEQNLNHDAMYWYRQDPGQGLRLIYYSQIVNDFQKGDIAEGYSVSREKKESFPLTVTSAQKNPTAFYLCASSIQGQGSAELFFGEGSRLTVL.

The chain links TRBV6-6 to TRBJ1-4; 8 bases are a match to TRBD1. J was trimmed by 10 bases and V by 6 bases; bases with no gene match: 10. The CDR3 runs 14 residues. CDR1 is MNHNY and CDR2 is SVGAGI in the germline V gene (reference sequence). CDR3: CASRGTGDSGKLFF. The CDR3 DNA sequence: TGTGCCAGCAGAGGGACAGGAGATTCAGGAAAACTGTTTTTT.